Listed below are T cell receptor beta chains from one sample, sequenced in a study of blood T cells in healthy people across ages. TCRdb called the 5' RACE reads again in MiXCR, with one record for every CDR3 protein. This sample has roughly 1.6 million distinct CDR3 sequences, with roughly 32% found just once. Sequencing was performed on blood. The receptors shown here come from a woman aged 25 to 39 in good health. Both conserved end residues are part of each CDR3. A D gene is named only where the DNA matches it firmly. Size is omitted from some rows. Given values are once, few, many or a class for expanded clones.

j_gene | v_gene | d_gene | abundance | CDR3nt | CDR3aa
TRBJ2-5 | TRBV11-2 | . | . | TGTGCCAGCAGCTTAGAAGGGCGGGGACACCACAATGAGCAGTACTTC | CASSLEGRGHHNEQYF
TRBJ2-2 | TRBV2 | . | few | TGTGCCAGCAGTACGTACAGGGAATCCGGGGAGCTGTTTTTT | CASSTYRESGELFF
TRBJ2-5 | TRBV7-3 | TRBD2 | few | TGTGCCAGCAGCTTAAGTAGCGGGGATGGGACCCAGTACTTC | CASSLSSGDGTQYF
TRBJ2-3 | TRBV9 | TRBD2 | . | TGTGCCAGCAGCCCTAGTGGACTAGCGGGGGGAAGCACAGATACGCAGTATTTT | CASSPSGLAGGSTDTQYF
TRBJ1-4 | TRBV9 | . | . | TGTGCCAGCAGCGTCGGGGCGTCGAAATTTAATGAAAAACTGTTTTTT | CASSVGASKFNEKLFF
TRBJ1-2 | TRBV20-1 | TRBD1 | few | TGCAGTGCTACGCCGGACAGGGGAGACTATGGCTACACCTTC | CSATPDRGDYGYTF
TRBJ2-7 | TRBV28 | . | many | TGCGCCAGCAGCTCGACAGGTGACTACGAGCAGTACTTC | CASSSTGDYEQYF
TRBJ2-1 | TRBV20-1 | TRBD2 | once | TGCAGTGCGGACGGACTAGCGGGGGGGGTGGACAATGAGCAGTTCTTC | CSADGLAGGVDNEQFF
TRBJ2-3 | TRBV7-3 | . | few | TGTGCCAGCAGCTTAAACGTGGTGGGGGGAGATACGCAGTATTTT | CASSLNVVGGDTQYF
TRBJ2-5 | TRBV29-1 | . | many | TGCAGCGTTGCTCGGACAGCCCAAGAGACCCAGTACTTC | CSVARTAQETQYF
TRBJ1-2 | TRBV5-1 | TRBD1 | . | TGCGCCAGCAGCCCGCGACAGGGCCTCTATGGCTACACCTTC | CASSPRQGLYGYTF
TRBJ2-3 | TRBV20-1 | . | . | TGCAGTGCTAACCGGGACACTAGCACAGATACGCAGTATTTT | CSANRDTSTDTQYF
TRBJ2-7 | TRBV6-5 | . | few | TGTGCCAGCAGTTTGACTACCCCCGGGGACGAGCAGTACTTC | CASSLTTPGDEQYF
TRBJ2-7 | TRBV4-1 | . | many | TGCGCCAGCAGCCAAGATGGCAGGGGACCCTTGGAGCAGTACTTC | CASSQDGRGPLEQYF
TRBJ2-1 | TRBV15 | TRBD1 | few | TGTGCCACCAGCACTCGGGACAGGGGGACCAATGAGCAGTTCTTC | CATSTRDRGTNEQFF
TRBJ2-3 | TRBV20-1 | TRBD2 | . | TGCAGTGCTAGATCTGGACTAGCGGGTTACACAGATACGCAGTATTTT | CSARSGLAGYTDTQYF
TRBJ2-3 | TRBV27 | . | few | TGTGCCAGCAGGGACGCGGGGGCATACACAGATACGCAGTATTTT | CASRDAGAYTDTQYF
TRBJ2-7 | TRBV2 | . | . | TGTGCCAGCAGGGGACATTGGGGCTACGAGCAGTACTTC | CASRGHWGYEQYF
TRBJ2-7 | TRBV19 | . | many | TGTGCCAGTAGTCCAACCTTCGCAGGATACGAGCAGTACTTC | CASSPTFAGYEQYF
TRBJ2-1 | TRBV9 | . | . | TGTGCCAGCAGCGGTGGGACGGCCTACCTGAGCTCCTACAATGAGCAGTTCTTC | CASSGGTAYLSSYNEQFF
TRBJ2-4 | TRBV2 | . | . | TGTGCCAGCAGCCACCGGGACTTAAACATTCAGTACTTC | CASSHRDLNIQYF
TRBJ1-4 | TRBV5-1 | . | . | TGCGCCAGCAGTTCTTTCGCACAAGGGGCCTATAATGAAAAACTGTTTTTT | CASSSFAQGAYNEKLFF
TRBJ1-2 | TRBV14 | . | . | TGTGTCAGCAGCCAAGATAGAGCAGGGTTCGCCGAGGGCTACACCTTC | CVSSQDRAGFAEGYTF
TRBJ2-7 | TRBV10-3 | TRBD2 | many | TGTGCCATCAGGACTAGCGGGGGGGCCTACGAGCAGTACTTC | CAIRTSGGAYEQYF
TRBJ1-5 | TRBV7-9 | . | few | TGTGCCAGCAGCTTCGCGGAGGGCTCCAATCAGCCCCAGCATTTT | CASSFAEGSNQPQHF
TRBJ2-7 | TRBV4-1 | . | many | TGCGCCAGCAGCCCCTTAGAATTTTCGGGGACATGTTGTCACGAGCAGTACTTC | CASSPLEFSGTCCHEQYF
TRBJ2-3 | TRBV9 | TRBD2 | . | TGTGCCAGCAGCGTAGGTGCCAGCGGGAGTGCAGATACGCAGTATTTT | CASSVGASGSADTQYF
TRBJ2-1 | TRBV7-9 | TRBD2 | few | TGTGCCAGCAGCTCCAAACCGACTAGCGGGGGGACGAACGATGAGCAGTTCTTC | CASSSKPTSGGTNDEQFF
TRBJ2-3 | TRBV5-1 | . | . | TGCGCCAGCAGCTTGGCCGTGGCTAGTGGGGGCAAAGATACGCAGTATTTT | CASSLAVASGGKDTQYF
TRBJ2-7 | TRBV6-1 | . | once | TGTGCCAGTCTTGGGGCTCAAACCTACGAGCAGTACTTC | CASLGAQTYEQYF
TRBJ2-1 | TRBV7-2 | TRBD2 | many | TGTGCCAGCAGCCTTAGCAGCGGGAGCTTCAATGAGCAGTTCTTC | CASSLSSGSFNEQFF
TRBJ2-1 | TRBV6-4 | TRBD2 | . | TGTGCCAGCGGAACCGGGACTAGCGGCTCCGGTGAGCAGTTCTTC | CASGTGTSGSGEQFF
TRBJ1-2 | TRBV5-1 | . | . | TGCGCCAGCAGCTTGTCATCAGTGGGCAGGGGCTACACCTTC | CASSLSSVGRGYTF
TRBJ2-7 | TRBV6-2/TRBV6-3 | TRBD2 | . | TGTGCCAGCAGCTCGGGACTAGCGGGTACCAGGCGGTACTTC | CASSSGLAGTRRYF
TRBJ2-1 | TRBV5-6 | TRBD2 | . | TGTGCCAGCAGCCCCATAACGGGGGGGTTATACAATGAGCAGTTCTTC | CASSPITGGLYNEQFF
TRBJ2-2 | TRBV12-3/TRBV12-4 | . | . | TGTGTCAGCAGTTTACGCCGCTCGAACACCGGGGAGCTGTTTTTT | CVSSLRRSNTGELFF
TRBJ1-6 | TRBV12-3/TRBV12-4 | . | . | TGTGCCAGTACGGACAGCTCCTATAATTCACCCCTCCACTTT | CASTDSSYNSPLHF
TRBJ1-2 | TRBV11-2 | . | . | TGTGCCAGCAGCGAGGGATGGCAGTCTAACTATGGCTACACCTTC | CASSEGWQSNYGYTF
TRBJ2-7 | TRBV5-1 | TRBD1 | . | TGCGCCAGGGGGGCAGGGGGCAACTACGAGCAGTACTTC | CARGAGGNYEQYF
TRBJ1-5 | TRBV7-6 | . | few | TGTGCCAGCAGCTTAGAAGGGGCCCGCGATCCCATGAGTCAGCCCCAGCATTTT | CASSLEGARDPMSQPQHF
TRBJ2-3 | TRBV9 | . | once | TGTGCCAGCAGCGTAGATCAGAGTCAAACAGATACGCAGTATTTT | CASSVDQSQTDTQYF
TRBJ2-7 | TRBV3-1 | TRBD1 | few | TGTGCCAGCAGCCCAACGACAGGGGCCTCAAACCTCTACGAGCAGTACTTC | CASSPTTGASNLYEQYF
TRBJ2-3 | TRBV30 | . | few | TGTGCCTGGAGTACAGGGGGCGGGGGGGATACGCAGTATTTT | CAWSTGGGGDTQYF
TRBJ2-7 | TRBV15 | . | . | TGTGCCGCCAGCGGAGGCTTATACTACGAGCAGTACTTC | CAASGGLYYEQYF
TRBJ2-3 | TRBV7-8 | TRBD2 | . | TGTGCGGGAGGGAGTGGTGGAGATACGCAGTATTTT | CAGGSGGDTQYF
TRBJ2-1 | TRBV5-1 | . | few | TGCGCCACCTCAATAAACCAGGCGGAGGGCTACAATGAGCAGTTCTTC | CATSINQAEGYNEQFF
TRBJ2-3 | TRBV6-2/TRBV6-3 | . | . | TGTGCCAGCAGTCCCACCCGGCTCGCAAGGTCGACAGATACGCAGTATTTT | CASSPTRLARSTDTQYF
TRBJ1-5 | TRBV29-1 | TRBD1 | few | TGCAGCGTTGTCCGCCTCGGACAGGATCAGCCCCAGCATTTT | CSVVRLGQDQPQHF
TRBJ1-1 | TRBV12-3/TRBV12-4 | . | few | TGTGCCAGCAGCCACCGAACTTGGGGGGCGGCTTTCTTT | CASSHRTWGAAFF
TRBJ2-7 | TRBV7-8 | . | few | TGTGCCAGCAGCTTAGAGGGCATCCTCGGCCTATACGAGCAGTACTTC | CASSLEGILGLYEQYF
TRBJ2-3 | TRBV6-6 | . | . | TGTGCCAGCAGTTATTCCGGGCTGGGCACAGATACGCAGTATTTT | CASSYSGLGTDTQYF
TRBJ2-2 | TRBV27 | . | . | TGTGCCAGCACCCTCGGAGGTGGTACCGGGGAGCTGTTTTTT | CASTLGGGTGELFF
TRBJ2-7 | TRBV3-1 | TRBD1 | few | TGTGCCAGCAGCTTCGGACAGGGACAATACGAGCAGTACTTC | CASSFGQGQYEQYF
TRBJ1-4 | TRBV5-1 | . | . | TGCGCCAGCAGCTATGGCGGCGGTGAAAAACTGTTTTTT | CASSYGGGEKLFF